This T cell receptor beta chain originates from a study of shared clonotypes between healthy human individuals. Turning to the study itself: Samples came from a couple of female and a few male donors aged 18 to 49. Each donor's CD8 memory used one plate, CD8 naive two, each CD4 subset three. Study-level findings and limits: Across subsets, estimated richness was generally greater for naive than for memory populations. Several donors shared approximately 5% of their naive CD4 clonotypes.

The table lists this clone with a count of one. Its antigen is as yet unknown. Assay: immunoSEQ multiplex PCR; the TCRdb copy retains only in-frame clones and omits some. Of about 550,000 clones in the sample, over 95% were seen once. CD8 cells classed as naive were CD45RO-negative and positively selected for CCR7, excluding terminally differentiated effector memory CD45RA+ cells. The sequencing sample was made of naive CD8+ T cells sorted from blood. The clonotype comes from a woman in her twenties or thirties in good health.

CDR3 amino acids: CASSTRTRRAYEQYF. The CDR3 DNA follows: TGTGCCAGCAGTACTCGGACTAGAAGGGCATACGAGCAGTACTTC. The chain recombines TRBV27 with TRBJ2-7, with 7 bases matching TRBD2. The CDR3 consists of 15 residues. CDR1 is MNHEY and CDR2 is SMNVEV in the germline V gene (reference sequence). The V and J ends lost 5 bases and 4 bases, in that order; junction bases with no gene match: 11.